Each of the 11 T cell receptor beta chains below was sequenced from the same sample in a study of cytomegalovirus exposure and HLA in healthy donors. Using immunoSEQ multiplex PCR, the repertoire was profiled, and TCRdb retains in-frame clones only, with some absent. The sample yields hundreds of thousands of clones, roughly 85% seen once. Sequences were obtained from PBMCs. Receptors originate from a woman aged 18-29 years in good health and CMV-seronegative.

This sequence joins TRBV25-1 and TRBJ1-1; no reliable D call. The V gene lost 6 bases and the J gene lost 8 bases, with 10 bases spanning the gap. This CDR3 has 11 residues. Germline loops: CDR1 MGHDK, CDR2 SYGVNS. The CDR3 loop is CASRKESEAFF. The CDR3 DNA reads as TGTGCCAGCAGGAAGGAATCCGAAGCTTTCTTT.

This clone was recorded a few times. The chain combines TRBV6-5 with TRBJ1-1; 8 bases fit TRBD1. V dropped 0 bases and J dropped 0; count of bases not matched to a gene: 0. The CDR3 has 15 residues. The germline V gene has CDR1 MNHEY and CDR2 SVGAGI. CDR3 coding DNA: TGTGCCAGCAGTTACTCGACAGGGGTGAACACTGAAGCTTTCTTT. Protein sequence: CASSYSTGVNTEAFF.

V and J are TRBV10-3 and TRBJ2-7; D remains unclear. The CDR3 contains 14 residues. Germline V gives CDR1 ENHRY, CDR2 SYGVKD. Trimming left V 2 bases short and J 2 bases short, with 10 bases between. The CDR3 DNA reads as TGTGCCATCAGTGAGGTCGTAAGTACCTACGAGCAGTACTTC. Residues: CAISEVVSTYEQYF.

This clone was recorded a few times. The chain links TRBV10-1 to TRBJ2-1; D uncertain. This CDR3 spans 12 amino acids. The V end lost 3 bases, the J end lost 6 bases, and 6 bases lay between the germline ends. Germline CDR1 is WNHNN and CDR2 is SYGVQD (reference sequence). As DNA, the CDR3 is TGCGCCAGCAGTGACCTCGGCAATGAGCAGTTCTTC. It translates to CASSDLGNEQFF.

J is TRBJ2-7 and V is TRBV28, with TRBD2 as a possible D gene (6 bases). The CDR3 spans 12 residues. CDR1 and CDR2 from the germline V gene are MDHEN and SYDVKM. The CDR3 DNA reads TGTGCAGCAGACGGGAGCTCCTACGAGCAGTACTTC. Protein sequence: CAADGSSYEQYF.

The chain carries TRBV20-1 and TRBJ1-1; D is unclear. Trimming stripped 7 bases from V and 7 bases from J, with 13 bases between. CDR1 and CDR2 from the germline V gene are DFQATT and SNEGSKA (reference sequence). CDR3 length: 11 residues. CDR3 in amino acids: CSVKRAREAFF. Here the CDR3 DNA reads TGCAGTGTTAAGAGGGCCCGTGAAGCTTTCTTT.

The gene calls are TRBV2 and TRBJ1-5; 8 nucleotides line up with TRBD1. CDR3 length: 14 amino acids. CDR1 SNHLY and CDR2 FYNNEI come from the germline V gene. The ends lost 6 bases at V and 7 bases at J; junction bases unmatched: 8. The CDR3 coding sequence is TGTGCCAGCAGCGGACAGGGCGTACGGCAGCCCCAGCATTTT. It encodes CASSGQGVRQPQHF.

The J gene is TRBJ1-1, the V gene TRBV27; 8 nucleotides line up with TRBD1. Losses at the gene ends were 4 bases for V and 4 bases for J; bases not matched to a gene: 2. The CDR3 has 13 amino acids. Germline V gene data show CDR1 as MNHEY and CDR2 as SMNVEV (reference sequence). CDR3 in DNA: TGTGCCAGCAGTTACAGGGGGTTCACTGAAGCTTTCTTT. Its translation: CASSYRGFTEAFF.

In this sample, this clone turned up many times. This rearrangement joins TRBV2 to TRBJ1-2, with TRBD1 as a possible D gene (5 bases). Trimming left V 6 bases short and J 3 bases short, with 14 bases between. The CDR3 runs 14 residues. Germline V gene sequence: CDR1 SNHLY, CDR2 FYNNEI. The CDR3 region is CASSIRGLDYGYTF. The CDR3 nucleotides are TGTGCCAGCAGCATCCGGGGCCTAGACTATGGCTACACCTTC.

The chain links TRBV11-2 to TRBJ2-5; D is undetermined. The CDR3 is made up of 17 amino acids. CDR1 and CDR2 from the germline V gene are SGHAT and FQNNGV. V lost 2 bases, J lost 1 base, and 17 bases lay in between. CDR3 sequence (DNA): TGTGCCAGCAGCTTAAGACCGTGGTCCAAACCCCAAGAGACCCAGTACTTC. Its translation: CASSLRPWSKPQETQYF.

V and J are TRBV18 and TRBJ1-1, with a possible D match to TRBD1 (5 bases). Germline CDR1 is KGHSH and CDR2 is LQKENI. This CDR3 region has 15 residues. The V end lost 0 bases, the J end lost 7 bases, and 15 bases lay between the germline ends. CDR3 coding DNA: TGTGCCAGCTCACCACCTTCGGGAAGGGGTCTTGAAGCTTTCTTT. As protein: CASSPPSGRGLEAFF.